Below, 28 T cell receptor beta chains from the same sample are listed, as sequenced in a study of cytotoxic CD8 clonotypes in ibrutinib-treated CLL (dated by TCRdb to the early 2020s). The library relied on the immunoSEQ multiplex PCR assay. TCRdb took this table from immuneACCESS and kept in-frame rearrangements with V and J called. Such tables lack part of the clones; where checked against another copy, unresolved V genes explain under half of the gap, and the rest is unexplained. For this sample there are more than 300,000 clones; around four fifths appear just once. The top ten clonotypes cover 5.5% to 8% of the sample. The source was PBMCs, collected before ibrutinib treatment. The receptors were sampled from a human donor with chronic lymphocytic leukemia.

This chain connects TRBV5-1 to TRBJ2-1; 11 nucleotides agree with TRBD2. Germline V gene lookup returns CDR1 SGHRS and CDR2 YFSETQ. The CDR3 has 18 residues. J gave up 4 bases and V 3 bases, and 12 bases lay outside the gene matches. The CDR3 sequence: CASSSGLAGYTPYNEQFF. DNA for the CDR3: TGCGCCAGCAGCTCCGGACTAGCGGGTTACACTCCATACAATGAGCAGTTCTTC.

This chain links TRBV9 with TRBJ2-3; 11 bases are a match to TRBD2. Germline CDR1 SGDLS, CDR2 YYNGEE. The CDR3 covers 17 residues. J lost 2 bases, V lost 0 bases, and 5 bases had no gene match. In DNA, the CDR3 is TGTGCCAGCAGCGTAGGACTAGCGGGATTTACCACAGATACGCAGTATTTT. Translation gives CASSVGLAGFTTDTQYF.

The chain uses TRBV18 and TRBJ1-1, with 7 positions matching TRBD1. CDR1 and CDR2 from the germline V gene are KGHSH and LQKENI. V lost 4 bases, J lost 3 bases, and 5 bases stayed unmatched. CDR3 length: 14 residues. CDR3 nucleotides: TGTGCCAGCTCACTGGCAGGGGGTGACACTGAAGCTTTCTTT. Its translation is CASSLAGGDTEAFF.

The chain links TRBV12-5 to TRBJ1-1; 8 positions match TRBD1. Germline-derived CDR1 and CDR2 are LGHNT and FRNRAP. This CDR3 has 13 amino acids. Germline trimming cut 6 bases from V and 3 bases from J; bases unmatched to any gene: 3. CDR3 residues: CASGVTGDTEAFF. The CDR3, as DNA: TGTGCTAGTGGGGTGACAGGGGACACTGAAGCTTTCTTT.

CDR3 sequence: CASSEAMPGQGYTGELFF. CDR3 nucleotide sequence: TGTGCCAGCAGTGAAGCCATGCCGGGACAGGGGTACACCGGGGAGCTGTTTTTT. The chain is built from TRBV6-1 and TRBJ2-2; 10 bases are a match to TRBD1. This CDR3 has 18 amino acids. Germline CDR1 is MNHNS and CDR2 is SASEGT. The V gene end was trimmed by 0 bases and the J gene end by 3 bases; junction bases not matched to a gene: 7.

The V call is TRBV2, the J call TRBJ2-5; D gene ambiguous. Trimming left V 6 bases short and J 2 bases short, with 16 bases between. This CDR3 has 15 residues. From germline, CDR1 is SNHLY and CDR2 FYNNEI. The CDR3 bases are TGTGCCAGCAGCGCGTACGGGCTCGCTCAAGAGACCCAGTACTTC. Translation: CASSAYGLAQETQYF.

The V call is TRBV5-1, the J call TRBJ1-2; D may be TRBD1 (5 bases). V lost 4 bases to trimming and J lost 8 bases, with 24 bases between them. Germline V gives CDR1 SGHRS, CDR2 YFSETQ. CDR3 size: 16 residues. DNA for the CDR3: TGCGCCAGCAGCATCAGGGCCCGATCCTTGTTTCAAGGCTACACCTTC. This translates into CASSIRARSLFQGYTF.

The chain uses TRBV7-9 and TRBJ2-2, with D possibly being TRBD2 (5 bases). The CDR3 length is 14 residues. Germline V lookup: CDR1 SEHNR, CDR2 FQNEAQ (reference sequence). V gave up 5 bases and J gave up 5 bases, with 12 bases separating them. The CDR3 is CASSQRAGTGELFF. CDR3 nucleotides: TGTGCCAGCAGCCAGAGGGCTGGGACCGGGGAGCTGTTTTTT.

CDR3 amino acids: CASSRGQGGTDTQYF. In DNA form, the CDR3 reads TGTGCCAGCAGCCGAGGACAGGGAGGCACAGATACGCAGTATTTT. The V gene is TRBV7-3, the J gene TRBJ2-3, with 8 bases identical to TRBD1. Trimming took 5 bases from V and 1 from J; bases not matched to a gene: 5. The CDR3 is 15 amino acids. CDR1 and CDR2 from the germline V gene are SGHTA and FQGTGA.

The chain has TRBV6-6 and TRBJ2-4; D is unclear. The CDR3 is 15 amino acids. Trimming removed 2 bases from V and 0 bases from J, with 8 bases in between. CDR1 is MNHNY and CDR2 is SVGAGI in the germline V gene (reference sequence). As DNA, the CDR3 is TGTGCCAGCAGTTACGTCCTGGTAGCCAAAAACATTCAGTACTTC. Encoded protein: CASSYVLVAKNIQYF.

V and J are TRBV25-1 and TRBJ2-1; 9 bases fit TRBD2. This CDR3 is 15 amino acids long. V gave up 2 bases and J gave up 7 bases; unmatched junction bases: 6. Germline assignment: CDR1 MGHDK and CDR2 SYGVNS. The CDR3 loop is CASSEVSGSRNEQFF. The CDR3 nucleotides are TGTGCCAGCAGTGAAGTTAGCGGGAGCCGGAATGAGCAGTTCTTC.

The rearrangement joins TRBV5-1 to TRBJ2-7; tentative D call: TRBD2 (5 bases). V lost 3 bases and J 3 bases, leaving 10 bases between the germline ends. CDR1 is SGHRS and CDR2 is YFSETQ in the germline V gene. This CDR3 spans 13 amino acids. This CDR3 reads CASSSGLDYEQYF. CDR3 nucleotide sequence: TGCGCCAGCAGCTCTGGACTTGACTACGAGCAGTACTTC.

The V gene is TRBV9, the J gene TRBJ2-7; D unresolved. CDR1 is SGDLS and CDR2 is YYNGEE in the germline V gene. The V gene lost 3 bases and the J gene lost 0 bases, with 10 bases spanning the gap. This CDR3 spans 14 amino acids. CDR3 in DNA: TGTGCCAGCAGCGAGGACCAGAGCTCCTACGAGCAGTACTTC. Protein: CASSEDQSSYEQYF.

The J gene is TRBJ1-1, the V gene TRBV5-3; a weak D match, TRBD1 (6 bases). TRBV5-3 is treated as an ORF (open reading frame) with a function not yet certain. Trimming pared 4 bases from V and 4 bases from J, leaving 11 bases between. This CDR3 spans 13 amino acids. The CDR3 here is CARSHRVGTEAFF. CDR3 bases: TGTGCCAGAAGCCACAGGGTGGGCACTGAAGCTTTCTTT.

This chain joins TRBV6-5 and TRBJ1-1; TRBD1 agrees at 10 bases. CDR1 is MNHEY, CDR2 SVGAGI, per germline. The CDR3 is 15 amino acids. J was trimmed by 7 bases and V by 2 bases; bases with no gene match: 7. CDR3 sequence reads: CASSYLTGGFVEAFF. DNA of the CDR3: TGTGCCAGCAGTTACCTGACAGGGGGCTTTGTTGAAGCTTTCTTT.

The chain recombines TRBV28 with TRBJ2-5; no clear D gene. V was shortened by 6 bases and J by 2 bases, with 16 bases between the two germline ends. The CDR3 length is 15 residues. Germline assignment: CDR1 MDHEN and CDR2 SYDVKM. The CDR3 sequence is CASRTLIRMQETQYF. CDR3 DNA: TGTGCCAGCAGGACCCTCATCAGGATGCAAGAGACCCAGTACTTC.

The chain couples TRBV4-2 to TRBJ2-1; 9 bases map to TRBD2. V was pared by 2 bases and J by 0 bases, with 5 bases of the junction left unmatched. Germline assignment: CDR1 LGHNA and CDR2 YNFKEQ. The CDR3 is 17 residues long. CDR3 sequence reads: CASSQPTSGSSYNEQFF. In DNA form, the CDR3 reads TGTGCCAGCAGCCAACCGACTAGCGGCAGCTCCTACAATGAGCAGTTCTTC.

The chain is built from TRBV9 and TRBJ2-2, with 8 bases fitting TRBD2. Looked up from germline, CDR1 is SGDLS and CDR2 is YYNGEE. The J segment lost 3 bases and the V segment lost 4 bases, leaving 2 bases of the junction unmatched. The length of the CDR3 is 14 residues. The CDR3, as DNA: TGTGCCAGCAGCCTACTAGCGGACACCGGGGAGCTGTTTTTT. Protein product: CASSLLADTGELFF.

In this sample, this clone turned up a few times. The chain is built from TRBV7-9 and TRBJ2-1; D not resolved. The CDR3 loop spans 14 amino acids. Trimming took off 6 bases at V and 9 bases at J, with 18 bases between the two ends. Per germline, CDR1 SEHNR and CDR2 FQNEAQ (reference sequence). CDR3: CASRYPAVAGEQFF. CDR3 sequence (DNA): TGTGCCAGCAGGTACCCCGCGGTAGCAGGTGAGCAGTTCTTC.

The CDR3 loop reads CASSLRLAAHPNTGELFF. CDR3 in DNA: TGTGCCAGCAGCTTAAGACTAGCGGCTCACCCGAACACCGGGGAGCTGTTTTTT. The chain carries TRBV7-9 and TRBJ2-2, with 9 positions matching TRBD2. Germline V gene sequence: CDR1 SEHNR, CDR2 FQNEAQ (reference sequence). With V trimmed by 2 bases and J by 0 bases, 7 bases remained unmatched. The CDR3 length is 18 residues.

This chain links TRBV27 with TRBJ1-2, with TRBD1 identical over 7 bases. With V trimmed by 5 bases and J by 5 bases, 8 bases remained unmatched. In germline, CDR1 is MNHEY, CDR2 SMNVEV (reference sequence). The CDR3 contains 14 residues. The CDR3 nucleotides read TGTGCCAGCAGTCCCTCGGGACAGACATATGGCTACACCTTC. Protein: CASSPSGQTYGYTF.

This chain joins TRBV5-1 and TRBJ2-7, with D perhaps being TRBD1 or TRBD2 (5 bases each). The V and J ends lost 4 bases and 3 bases respectively, with 14 bases between them. In germline, CDR1 is SGHRS, CDR2 YFSETQ. The CDR3 is 14 residues long. The CDR3 protein is CASSGDVEFYEQYF. In DNA form, the CDR3 reads TGCGCCAGCAGCGGGGACGTTGAATTCTACGAGCAGTACTTC.

V and J are TRBV27 and TRBJ2-2; unclear D gene. The CDR3 spans 14 residues. CDR1 is MNHEY, CDR2 SMNVEV, per germline (reference sequence). V lost 2 bases and J lost 1, with 5 bases in between. Here the CDR3 reads CASSLVWNTGELFF. As DNA, the CDR3 is TGTGCCAGCAGTTTAGTCTGGAACACCGGGGAGCTGTTTTTT.

J is TRBJ2-5 and V is TRBV18; possibly TRBD1 for D (5 bases). V lost 2 bases to trimming and J lost 5 bases, with 9 bases between them. This CDR3 spans 13 amino acids. Germline CDR1 KGHSH, CDR2 LQKENI. The CDR3 protein is CASSPGRAETQYF. DNA for the CDR3: TGTGCCAGCTCACCAGGCAGGGCTGAGACCCAGTACTTC.

This clone was found a few times. The chain employs TRBV15 and TRBJ2-7; D is possibly TRBD1 or TRBD2 (5 bases each). The CDR3 is made up of 15 amino acids. Trimming pared 3 bases from V and 2 bases from J, leaving 14 bases between. Per the germline V gene, CDR1 is LNHNV and CDR2 is YYDKDF (reference sequence). The CDR3 sequence: CATSSGDLGAYEQYF. The CDR3 DNA sequence: TGTGCCACCAGCAGTGGGGACCTTGGAGCCTACGAGCAGTACTTC.

The chain carries TRBV14 and TRBJ2-1; TRBD2 matches 7 bases. Germline V CDR1 and CDR2: SGHDN, FVKESK. CDR3 length equals 14 residues. V was pared by 4 bases and J by 9 bases, with 9 bases of the junction left unmatched. The CDR3 DNA follows: TGTGCCAGCAGCCCTTTGTCGGGGGGTGTTGAGCAGTTCTTC. Translation: CASSPLSGGVEQFF. The full variable domain, with the rest looked up from reference TRBV14 and TRBJ2-1, is EAGVTQFPSHSVIEKGQTVTLRCDPISGHDNLYWYRRVMGKEIKFLLHFVKESKQDESGMPNNRFLAERTGGTYSTLKVQPAELEDSGVYFCASSPLSGGVEQFFGPGTRLTVL.

The rearrangement links TRBV10-3 to TRBJ2-1; unclear D gene. The CDR3 contains 13 residues. Germline-derived CDR1 and CDR2 are ENHRY and SYGVKD. V lost 4 bases and J 4 bases, leaving 8 bases between the germline ends. The CDR3 here is CAISVMGYNEQFF. The CDR3 nucleotides read TGTGCCATCAGTGTAATGGGGTACAATGAGCAGTTCTTC.

The chain is built from TRBV28 and TRBJ1-5; TRBD1 is a possible D gene (6 bases). This CDR3 contains 14 residues. The germline CDR1 and CDR2 sequences are MDHEN and SYDVKM. V was pared by 8 bases and J by 6 bases, with 17 bases between. The CDR3 here is CASGGALEIQPQHF. The CDR3 region has the DNA TGTGCCAGCGGGGGGGCCCTCGAGATTCAGCCCCAGCATTTT. Complete variable domain (other parts from reference TRBV28 and TRBJ1-5): DVKVTQSSRYLVKRTGEKVFLECVQDMDHENMFWYRQDPGLGLRLIYFSYDVKMKEKGDIPEGYSVSREKKERFSLILESASTNQTSMYLCASGGALEIQPQHFGDGTRLSIL.